This T cell receptor (beta chain) originates from a study of cytotoxic CD8 clonotypes in ibrutinib-treated CLL (dated by TCRdb to about 2021). For context, the study as a whole: The cohort included roughly 15 treatment-naive and roughly ten relapsed/refractory patients; around 18 were IGHV unmutated. Partial responses were observed in roughly 25 patients and complete responses in 2; after a median follow-up of around 68 months, remission was maintained in around 14 patients and progression was observed in roughly twelve. The response samples were drawn at a median of roughly twelve months into treatment, with a range of about 6 to 36 months. Samples averaged approximately 240,000 productive templates and 94,082 productive rearrangements. Of the approximately 86 people in the trial, around 26 had longitudinal samples available. Cryopreserved peripheral blood mononuclear cells were collected before treatment, at response, and at either disease progression or sustained remission.

General findings and caveats noted by the study authors: Sampling times were not matched between sustained-remission and progressing patients, and lymph node repertoires were not studied. At baseline, clonality was higher than in age-matched healthy donors and showed a strong correlation with circulating CD8+ T-cell counts. Public clonotypes were found to be uncommon and were observed to contract or remain stable during treatment; the increase in clonality was shown to reflect expansion of private clonotypes at ibrutinib response. Clonality increased at ibrutinib response, stayed stable in sustained remission, and fell back toward baseline at progression.

A MiSeq instrument was used for deep resolution sequencing, which targeted depths ranging from 1 in 1 million up to 1 in 200,000 T cells, with coverage averaging 10x for each clonotype. The immunoSEQ hsTCRB Kit was used to generate TCR beta libraries. The original pipeline was this. The data were analyzed with ImmunoSEQ Analyzer and ImmunoSEQ Data Assistant, and V, D and J gene assignments followed IMGT definitions. Clonality was computed as one minus normalized Shannon entropy of productive rearrangement frequencies, ranging from 0 to 1. Only overrepresented clonotypes making up at least 0.05% of the repertoire of each patient were included in the public clonotype analysis. Thirteen age-matched healthy donor repertoires from immuneACCESS served as clonality controls. TCRdb obtained this table from immuneACCESS and retained in-frame rearrangements with V and J assigned. These tables miss some clones; where compared with another copy, unresolved V genes account for less than half of the shortfall, and the remainder is unexplained. Clone size and the V and J calls come from that table; the DNA yielded D and trimming. This sample gives 11,000 to 15,000 clones in total; almost 65% of them show up just once. The ten largest make up around 40% of the sample.

Roughly 2.2 micrograms of genomic DNA were extracted from cryopreserved PBMCs for TCR beta library preparation. Longitudinal blood samples from CLL patients receiving ibrutinib monotherapy were subjected to high-throughput TCR beta sequencing. The patients took part in an open-label, single-center phase 2 trial of ibrutinib monotherapy. This clone was detected once. Its antigen is not yet known. Base qualities are missing; no much larger clone stands one base away. As encoded in the germline V gene (reference sequence), CDR1 is SGHNT while CDR2 is YYREEE. The junction shows trimming of 3 bases on V and 7 bases on J, and the gene matches do not reach 5 bases of it. There are 13 amino acids in the CDR3, from cysteine to phenylalanine inclusive. The DNA shown is the 39-base CDR3, in frame from base 1.

This receptor was taken from a human donor with chronic lymphocytic leukemia. Material: PBMCs, obtained before ibrutinib treatment. In this chain, TRBV5-4 is recombined with TRBJ2-7; 9 bases in between match TRBD1. The nucleotides read TGTGCCAGCAGCTGGGGACAGGGCGGGGAGCAGTACTTC. It codes for CASSWGQGGEQYF. Full variable domain (CDR3 extended with the reference TRBV5-4 and TRBJ2-7 proteins): ETGVTQSPTHLIKTRGQQVTLRCSSQSGHNTVSWYQQALGQGPQFIFQYYREEENGRGNFPPRFSGLQFPNYSSELNVNALELDDSALYLCASSWGQGGEQYFGPGTRLTVT.